This T cell receptor beta chain was captured by sequencing in a study of blood T cell repertoires in COVID-19. At the level of the study: Sources were T cells, B-cell-depleted T cells, or PBMCs; the material itself was cDNA or gDNA.

Methods used by the authors: It was from reference gene primer amplification that nucleated cell counts were estimated. Measured with immunoSEQ multiplex PCR; TCRdb has only the in-frame clones, and not every one. V, J and clone size derive from that table, while D and trimming were established from the DNA sequence. The sample shows 350,000 to 450,000 clones, about 86% of them seen only once. Germline loops: CDR1 SQVTM, CDR2 ANQGSEA. This CDR3 is built from 16 residues. V was shortened by 3 bases and J by 1 base, with 18 bases between the two germline ends. The sequence came from an older woman with COVID-19, enrolled during active disease. What was sequenced was peripheral blood. The rearrangement links TRBV29-1 to TRBJ2-5; tentative D call: TRBD1 (5 bases). CDR3 nucleotide sequence: TGCAGCGTTGAGAAAGGGGATCGCAAATTCCAAGAGACCCAGTACTTC. It is translated as CSVEKGDRKFQETQYF.